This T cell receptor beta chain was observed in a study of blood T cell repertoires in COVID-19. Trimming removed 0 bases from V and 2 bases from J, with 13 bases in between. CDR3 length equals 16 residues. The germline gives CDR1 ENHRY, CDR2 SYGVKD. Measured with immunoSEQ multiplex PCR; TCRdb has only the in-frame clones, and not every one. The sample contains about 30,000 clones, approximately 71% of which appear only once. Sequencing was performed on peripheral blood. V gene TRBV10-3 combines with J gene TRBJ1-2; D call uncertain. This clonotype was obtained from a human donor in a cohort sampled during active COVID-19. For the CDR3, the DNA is TGTGCCATCAGTGAGTCTATGGGGAGGCGGAACTATGGCTACACCTTC. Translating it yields CAISESMGRRNYGYTF.